Below, one T cell receptor beta chain is given with its context. Its target is not known. CDR1 is SGHRS and CDR2 is YFSETQ in the germline V gene. V lost 8 bases, J lost 3 bases, and 20 bases lay in between. CDR3 length: 16 amino acids. TCRdb recomputed calls from the 5' RACE reads with MiXCR, one row per CDR3 protein. The repertoire holds roughly 50,000 distinct CDR3 sequences, with approximately 17% as singletons. Study-wide points: Greatest tumor Treg TCR overlap was with tumor naive CD4+ cells.

The origin of this receptor is a female donor with breast cancer. The chain employs TRBV5-1 and TRBJ2-2, with D possibly matching TRBD2 (6 bases). Sequenced material: naive CD4+ T cells sorted from blood. Subset denoted: naive CD4+ T cells, CD4+CD45RA+CD25-. The CDR3 bases are TGCGCCAGTAGACGGGACGGAGGGAAGTACACCGGGGAGCTGTTTTTT. It yields the protein CASRRDGGKYTGELFF.